This is a list of T cell receptor beta chains from one sample in a study of shared clonotypes between healthy human individuals. Produced via immunoSEQ multiplex PCR; TCRdb's table is partial and in-frame only. The repertoire holds millions of clones, with approximately 95% as singletons. The sequenced sample consisted of naive CD8+ T cells sorted from blood. The receptor source for this set is a young man in good health. Both conserved end residues are part of each CDR3. D genes are given only for firm matches. A row's size may be missing; if present it is once, few, many or a size class.

>TRBV9|TRBJ1-3|.|.
CASSVDLDSGNTIYF
TGTGCCAGCAGCGTAGACCTAGACTCTGGAAACACCATATATTTT
>TRBV28|TRBJ2-1|.|.
CASSHKPLNNEQFF
TGTGCCAGCAGCCACAAACCCCTTAACAATGAGCAGTTCTTC
>TRBV10-1|TRBJ1-3|.|.
CASSESNLASGNTIYF
TGCGCCAGCAGTGAGTCGAATTTGGCTTCTGGAAACACCATATATTTT
>TRBV19|TRBJ2-7|.|.
CASSISHLSIWEQYF
TGTGCCAGTAGTATCTCCCACCTCTCCATCTGGGAGCAGTACTTC
>TRBV5-1|TRBJ2-2|TRBD1|.
CASSLAGQGNTGELFF
TGCGCCAGCAGCTTGGCCGGACAGGGAAACACCGGGGAGCTGTTTTTT
>TRBV4-1|TRBJ1-1|.|once
CASSQDTPGAEMNTEAFF
TGCGCCAGCAGCCAAGATACGCCCGGGGCGGAAATGAACACTGAAGCTTTCTTT
>TRBV7-2|TRBJ2-5|.|.
CASSHGTGPGETQYF
TGTGCCAGCAGCCACGGGACGGGACCTGGGGAGACCCAGTACTTC
>TRBV5-4|TRBJ2-1|.|.
CASSFGVGNEQFF
TGTGCCAGCAGCTTCGGGGTCGGCAATGAGCAGTTCTTC
>TRBV30|TRBJ2-7|TRBD1|.
CAWSPLRQGAYEQYF
TGTGCCTGGAGTCCCCTCCGGCAGGGGGCCTACGAGCAGTACTTC
>TRBV30|TRBJ1-1|.|.
CAWAEGIAKNTEAFF
TGTGCCTGGGCCGAGGGGATTGCGAAAAACACTGAAGCTTTCTTT
>TRBV5-4|TRBJ2-7|.|.
CASSLTGSYEQYF
TGTGCCAGCAGCTTGACGGGCTCCTACGAGCAGTACTTC
>TRBV4-2|TRBJ1-5|.|once
CASSQDDQPQHF
TGTGCCAGCAGCCAGGATGATCAGCCCCAGCATTTT
>TRBV10-1|TRBJ1-3|TRBD1|.
CASRSGQGAKLGAGNTIYF
TGCGCCAGCAGAAGTGGGCAGGGGGCGAAACTCGGCGCTGGAAACACCATATATTTT
>TRBV12-5|TRBJ2-2|.|.
CASGWILQGRENTGELFF
TGTGCTAGTGGCTGGATACTACAGGGGCGGGAAAACACCGGGGAGCTGTTTTTT
>TRBV9|TRBJ2-7|.|.
CASSVGSQGAYEQYF
TGTGCCAGCAGCGTAGGAAGTCAGGGAGCCTACGAGCAGTACTTC
>TRBV6-5|TRBJ2-7|.|.
CASSYSRFEGGYEQYF
TGTGCCAGCAGTTACTCCCGTTTCGAGGGTGGCTACGAGCAGTACTTC
>TRBV27|TRBJ2-3|TRBD2|.
CASSPLAGHTDTQYF
TGTGCCAGCAGCCCACTAGCGGGGCACACAGATACGCAGTATTTT
>TRBV7-9|TRBJ2-7|.|.
CASSFAEGSYEQYF
TGTGCCAGCAGCTTTGCGGAGGGCTCCTACGAGCAGTACTTC
>TRBV12-5|TRBJ2-1|TRBD2|.
CASGLVLGLAGINEQFF
TGTGCTAGTGGTTTGGTCCTGGGACTAGCGGGAATAAATGAGCAGTTCTTC
>TRBV27|TRBJ2-1|TRBD2|.
CASSLGASGEQFF
TGTGCCAGCAGCCTCGGGGCTAGCGGTGAGCAGTTCTTC
>TRBV7-8|TRBJ1-1|TRBD1|once
CASSLGVTGTSTEAFF
TGTGCCAGCAGCCTCGGCGTGACAGGGACGAGCACTGAAGCTTTCTTT
>TRBV7-6|TRBJ1-4|.|.
CASSLILPFEEGQKLFF
TGTGCCAGCAGCTTAATATTGCCCTTTGAGGAGGGACAAAAACTGTTTTTT
>TRBV12-2|TRBJ2-3|.|.
CASRIGLVSDTQYF
TGTGCAAGTCGCATCGGACTAGTTTCAGATACGCAGTATTTT
>TRBV6-1|TRBJ1-1|.|.
CASSEAQMNTEAFF
TGTGCCAGCAGTGAAGCTCAGATGAACACTGAAGCTTTCTTT
>TRBV4-1|TRBJ2-7|.|.
CASSQVAGDGYYEQYF
TGCGCCAGCAGCCAAGTGGCAGGGGATGGTTACTACGAGCAGTACTTC
>TRBV13|TRBJ2-5|.|.
CASSLVGPGGETQYF
TGTGCCAGCAGCTTAGTGGGTCCCGGAGGCGAGACCCAGTACTTC
>TRBV4-3|TRBJ2-7|TRBD2|.
CASSQQAGAPYEQYF
TGCGCCAGCAGCCAACAAGCGGGGGCACCCTACGAGCAGTACTTC